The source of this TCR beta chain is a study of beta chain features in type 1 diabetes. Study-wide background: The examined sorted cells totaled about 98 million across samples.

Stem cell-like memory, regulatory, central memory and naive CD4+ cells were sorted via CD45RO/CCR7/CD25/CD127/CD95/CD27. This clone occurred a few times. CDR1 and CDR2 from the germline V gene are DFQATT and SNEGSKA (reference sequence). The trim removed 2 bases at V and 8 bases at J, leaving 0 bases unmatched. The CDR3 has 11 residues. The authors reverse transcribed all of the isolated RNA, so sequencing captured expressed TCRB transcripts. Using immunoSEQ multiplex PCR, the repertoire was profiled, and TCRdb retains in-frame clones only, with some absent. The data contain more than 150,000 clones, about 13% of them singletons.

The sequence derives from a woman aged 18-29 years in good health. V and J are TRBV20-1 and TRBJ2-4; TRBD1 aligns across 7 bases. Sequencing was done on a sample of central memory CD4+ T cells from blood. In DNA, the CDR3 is TGCAGTGCTAGAACAGGGGACATTCAGTACTTC. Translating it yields CSARTGDIQYF.